The T cell receptor (beta chain) under discussion was sequenced for a study of cytomegalovirus exposure and HLA in healthy donors. Study-wide results and caveats: A list of 164 TCR beta chains associated with cytomegalovirus was given. A subsequent analysis found that TCR clusters from the first cohort also tended to co-occur in the 120 or so validation repertoires, with about 93% of cluster scores above 0.

To note about this clone: Its antigen is undetermined.

The V and J ends lost 0 bases and 0 bases respectively, with 9 bases between them. The germline V gene encodes CDR1 SGHDN and CDR2 FVKESK. The CDR3 runs to 15 residues. TCRdb keeps only in-frame clones here, not all; method: immunoSEQ multiplex PCR. In the table there are 200,000 or so clones, 84% of which are singletons. V is TRBV14 and J is TRBJ2-7; a weak D match, TRBD2 (5 bases). The receptor was derived from a man aged 18-30 years in good health and CMV-seropositive. Input material: PBMCs. The CDR3 DNA reads as TGTGCCAGCAGCCAAGATTTCGGGATCTCCTACGAGCAGTACTTC. Encoded protein: CASSQDFGISYEQYF.